This TCR beta chain was sequenced for a study of blood T cell repertoires in COVID-19. On the study more broadly: Both acute and convalescent COVID-19 samples were obtained from the United States, Italy and Spain. T cells, B-cell-depleted T cells, or PBMCs provided the cDNA or gDNA that served as material.

This CDR3 comprises 17 residues. CDR1 and CDR2 from the germline V gene are LGHDT and YNNKEL (reference sequence). V shed 2 bases and J 1 base; nucleotides not matched to a gene: 7. In the authors' methods: Amplification of reference gene primers provided the estimated nucleated cell counts. Here immunoSEQ multiplex PCR was the method, and the copy in TCRdb shows in-frame clones only, minus some. V and J calls and clone size are as listed in that table; D and trimming were resolved from the DNA. The table records tens of thousands of clones, around 81% of them present only once. This receptor was taken from a man aged 45-60 years with active COVID-19. The rearrangement uses TRBV3-1 (or the pseudogene TRBV3-2) and TRBJ2-5; 10 bases fit TRBD2. The sample consisted of peripheral blood. This CDR3 reads CASSQWASSGGQETQYF. DNA for the CDR3: TGTGCCAGCAGCCAATGGGCGTCTAGCGGGGGCCAAGAGACCCAGTACTTC.